This paragraph reports one T cell receptor (beta chain). As yet, its antigen is unknown. One end of the junction does not line up with germline, which may come from a read error. The germline V gene encodes CDR1 MNHEY and CDR2 SVGEGT. The CDR3 spans 15 residues. TCRbeta libraries were built with three rounds of nested PCR, modified from ARM-PCR. A single record per CDR3 protein comes from TCRdb applying MiXCR to the multiplex PCR reads. Of fewer than 120,000 distinct CDR3 sequences listed, about 87% are singletons. The data were taken from a study of tumor and adjacent non-tumor tissue in lung cancer. About the research overall: Aged about 30 to 76 years, patients included approximately 11 men and 4 to 6 women with stage I to III disease. General study findings and limits: Top 100 clones took a larger repertoire share in normal lung. Patients with more diverse tumor TCRs had worse survival.

The template was RNA from unsorted bulk tissue. J is TRBJ2-3 and V is TRBV6-2 or TRBV6-3; TRBD2 matches at 10 bases. This sequence was found in a man between 65 and 85 years old with non-small cell lung cancer. The sample consisted of lung tumor tissue. The CDR3: CARSYASGSWITQYF. Written as DNA, the CDR3 is TGTGCCAGAAGTTACGCTAGCGGGAGTTGGATTACGCAGTATTTT.